The source of this T cell receptor beta chain is a study of T cells in Graves' hyperthyroidism and ophthalmopathy. This clonotype appeared many times. Its antigen is as yet unknown. The CDR3 regions of TCR beta were amplified from RNA transcripts. The study used the HTBI primer set for a first-round RT-PCR of the TCR CDR3. MiXCR, run by TCRdb on the multiplex PCR reads, gives a single entry per CDR3 protein. The table records some 700,000 distinct CDR3 sequences, 15% to 20% of them present only once. Study-wide results and limits: Ophthalmopathy could be told apart from stable hyperthyroidism with a 13 V-J model. Expanded thyroid clonotypes (above 0.001) were mostly also found in blood.

Trimming pared 5 bases from V and 4 bases from J, leaving 18 bases between. The V gene's germline CDR1 is MNHEY and CDR2 SMNVEV (reference sequence). This CDR3 is built from 15 residues. The patients, who ranged from 18 to 65 in age, presented with newly diagnosed hyperthyroidism lasting under 2 months. The PBMCs studied were ones that came from 10 ml fresh peripheral blood. This sequence joins TRBV27 and TRBJ2-7, with D tentatively TRBD1 (6 bases). The sample comprised blood. This TCR was sampled from a man aged 45 to 65 with Graves' hyperthyroidism. DNA of the CDR3: TGTGCCAGCAGTCCTATCTCCGGGACATATTACGAGCAGTACTTC. It yields the protein CASSPISGTYYEQYF.